Listed here are 16 T cell receptor beta chains from one sample, sequenced in a study of blood T cell repertoires in COVID-19. Profiling relied on immunoSEQ multiplex PCR, and the TCRdb table lists in-frame clones only, not all of them. This sample yields approximately 170,000 clones, of which 70% to 90% are seen a single time; less than 3% belongs to the top ten. Sequencing used peripheral blood. The receptors shown here come from a woman older than 75 with COVID-19, enrolled during active disease.

The chain links TRBV28 to TRBJ1-3, with 10 bases that match TRBD1. Germline lookup yields CDR1 MDHEN and CDR2 SYDVKM. The length of the CDR3 is 15 residues. After removal of 6 bases from V and 0 bases from J, the junction contained 2 bases not matched to a gene. The CDR3 bases are TGTGCCAGCAGGGGACAGGGGATCTCTGGAAACACCATATATTTT. Its protein product is CASRGQGISGNTIYF.

CDR3 in amino acids: CASSWAGRNNSPLHF. The CDR3 nucleotides are TGCGCCAGCAGCTGGGCCGGGAGAAATAATTCACCCCTCCACTTT. The chain employs TRBV5-1 and TRBJ1-6, with unresolved D. V lost 3 bases and J 5 bases, leaving 12 bases between the germline ends. CDR1 SGHRS and CDR2 YFSETQ come from the germline V gene. The CDR3 contains 15 residues.

The CDR3 protein is CAITAQGDYGYTF. CDR3 DNA: TGTGCCATCACCGCCCAGGGGGACTATGGCTACACCTTC. This rearrangement joins TRBV10-3 to TRBJ1-2; 7 bases agree with TRBD1. CDR1 and CDR2 (germline): ENHRY, SYGVKD. The CDR3 loop spans 13 amino acids. J gave up 3 bases and V 7 bases, and 5 bases lay outside the gene matches.

The chain couples TRBV28 to TRBJ2-7; maybe TRBD1 (5 bases). The CDR3 extends over 14 amino acids. Trimming shortened V by 6 bases and J by 7 bases, and 19 bases separated the two germline ends. Germline V gene data show CDR1 as MDHEN and CDR2 as SYDVKM. The DNA of the CDR3 is TGTGCCAGCAGCCTAGACAGAGTCCTACGAGAGCAGTACTTC. Encoded protein: CASSLDRVLREQYF.

In this sample, this clone turned up a few times. The CDR3 coding sequence is TGCAGTGCTAGGGAGGGGACTAGGGGGTTCTTC. It codes for CSAREGTRGFF. The V and J genes are TRBV20-1 and TRBJ2-1, with 8 bases identical to TRBD2. The ends lost 3 bases at V and 15 bases at J; junction bases unmatched: 7. This CDR3 contains 11 residues. The germline V gene has CDR1 DFQATT and CDR2 SNEGSKA (reference sequence).

V gene TRBV5-4 combines with J gene TRBJ1-2; TRBD1 agrees at 8 bases. The CDR3 loop spans 14 amino acids. CDR1 is SGHNT and CDR2 is YYREEE in the germline V gene (reference sequence). V lost 4 bases and J lost 0; bases outside the gene matches: 2. The CDR3 nucleotides read TGTGCCAGCAGCCTGGACAGGGCTAACTATGGCTACACCTTC. Its translation is CASSLDRANYGYTF.

The chain combines TRBV9 with TRBJ1-2; D possibly corresponds to TRBD1 (5 bases). Germline CDR1 SGDLS, CDR2 YYNGEE. CDR3 length equals 13 residues. The V and J ends lost 4 bases and 2 bases respectively, with 9 bases between them. CDR3 region: CASSPDSNYGYTF. The CDR3 DNA sequence: TGTGCCAGCAGCCCCGACAGCAACTATGGCTACACCTTC.

The chain carries TRBV30 and TRBJ1-1; no definite D call. Trimming removed 0 bases from V and 4 bases from J, with 9 bases in between. Germline V gene data show CDR1 as GTSNPN and CDR2 as SVGIG (reference sequence). CDR3 length equals 13 residues. Here the CDR3 reads CAWSVRYITEAFF. CDR3 sequence (DNA): TGTGCCTGGAGTGTTCGTTATATCACTGAAGCTTTCTTT.

This CDR3 is CASSPPSLQGDEQYF. As DNA, the CDR3 is TGTGCCAGCTCACCTCCATCTTTACAGGGGGACGAGCAGTACTTC. The chain carries TRBV18 and TRBJ2-7; 8 bases align to TRBD1. This CDR3 comprises 15 residues. Germline CDR1 KGHSH, CDR2 LQKENI. The V segment lost 3 bases and the J segment 5 bases; nucleotides outside the gene matches: 9.

The V gene is TRBV18, the J gene TRBJ2-1, with 13 bases aligning to TRBD2. Germline V gene data show CDR1 as KGHSH and CDR2 as LQKENI. The V and J ends lost 3 bases and 8 bases, in that order; junction bases with no gene match: 10. This CDR3 spans 17 amino acids. CDR3 DNA: TGTGCCAGCTCACCCTGGACTAGCGGGAGTCTATGGGATGAGCAGTTCTTC. This gives the protein CASSPWTSGSLWDEQFF.

The chain combines TRBV6-1 with TRBJ2-7, with TRBD1 identical over 8 bases. Germline assignment: CDR1 MNHNS and CDR2 SASEGT. The CDR3 contains 15 residues. With V trimmed by 0 bases and J by 9 bases, 10 bases remained unmatched. The CDR3 loop is CASSEADRVTEGQYF. The CDR3 DNA reads TGTGCCAGCAGTGAAGCGGACAGGGTTACAGAGGGGCAGTACTTC.

V usage is TRBV11-2 and J usage is TRBJ2-7, with 8 bases that match TRBD1. Germline values: CDR1 SGHAT, CDR2 FQNNGV. This CDR3 contains 13 residues. J was trimmed by 6 bases and V by 1 base; bases with no gene match: 2. As DNA, the CDR3 is TGTGCCAGCAGCTTAGTCAGGGGGCTCGAGCAGTACTTC. As protein: CASSLVRGLEQYF. The full variable domain, with the rest looked up from reference TRBV11-2 and TRBJ2-7, is EAGVAQSPRYKIIEKRQSVAFWCNPISGHATLYWYQQILGQGPKLLIQFQNNGVVDDSQLPKDRFSAERLKGVDSTLKIQPAKLEDSAVYLCASSLVRGLEQYFGPGTRLTVT.

The chain has TRBV7-3 and TRBJ2-2; 8 bases agree with TRBD2. CDR1 and CDR2 from the germline V gene are SGHTA and FQGTGA. V dropped 6 bases and J dropped 6; count of bases not matched to a gene: 9. The CDR3 length is 15 residues. In DNA form, the CDR3 reads TGTGCCAGCAGGGACGAACGGGGGGGCCCCGGGGAGCTGTTTTTT. This codes for CASRDERGGPGELFF.

The chain couples TRBV18 to TRBJ1-1; D remains ambiguous. Deletions cut 2 bases from V and 4 bases from J, with 8 bases between. This CDR3 comprises 13 residues. Germline CDR1 and CDR2: KGHSH and LQKENI. The CDR3 spells CASSPIQSTEAFF. DNA of the CDR3: TGTGCCAGCTCACCAATACAGAGCACTGAAGCTTTCTTT.

This clone was observed a handful of times. CDR3 in amino acids: CASRGQGAASTNEKLFF. The CDR3 bases are TGTGCCAGCAGGGGACAGGGGGCGGCCTCAACTAATGAAAAACTGTTTTTT. The J gene is TRBJ1-4, the V gene TRBV2, with TRBD1 identical over 12 bases. Germline lookup yields CDR1 SNHLY and CDR2 FYNNEI. The CDR3 is made up of 17 amino acids. Trimming took 6 bases from V and 0 from J; bases not matched to a gene: 5.

V gene TRBV6-5 combines with J gene TRBJ1-2; TRBD1 agrees at 7 bases. This CDR3 comprises 14 residues. The germline V gene encodes CDR1 MNHEY and CDR2 SVGAGI. V lost 2 bases and J lost 4; bases outside the gene matches: 4. For the CDR3, the DNA is TGTGCCAGCAGTTACCGACAGGGCGGCTATGGCTACACCTTC. The encoded protein is CASSYRQGGYGYTF.